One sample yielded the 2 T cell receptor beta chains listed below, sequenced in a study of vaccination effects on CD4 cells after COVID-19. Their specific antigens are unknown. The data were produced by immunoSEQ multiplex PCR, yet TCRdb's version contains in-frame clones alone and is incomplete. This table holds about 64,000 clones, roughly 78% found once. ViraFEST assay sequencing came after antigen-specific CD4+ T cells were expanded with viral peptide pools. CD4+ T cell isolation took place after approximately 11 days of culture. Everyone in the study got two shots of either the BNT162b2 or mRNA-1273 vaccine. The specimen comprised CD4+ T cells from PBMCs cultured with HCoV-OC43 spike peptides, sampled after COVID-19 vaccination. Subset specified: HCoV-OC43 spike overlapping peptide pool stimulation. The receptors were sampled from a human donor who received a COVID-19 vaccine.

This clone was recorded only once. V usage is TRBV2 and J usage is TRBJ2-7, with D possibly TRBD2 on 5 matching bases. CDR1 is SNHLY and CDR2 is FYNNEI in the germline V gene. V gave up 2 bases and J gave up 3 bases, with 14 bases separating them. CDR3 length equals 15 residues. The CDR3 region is CASSENLGGSYEQYV. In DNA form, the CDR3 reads TGTGCCAGCAGTGAAAATCTAGGAGGAAGCTACGAGCAGTACGTC.

Written as DNA, the CDR3 is TGTGCCAGCAGCCCGTCACAGGGGAGGAACTGGAACACTGAAGCTTTCTTT. As protein: CASSPSQGRNWNTEAFF. V and J are TRBV5-6 and TRBJ1-1; 7 nucleotides agree with TRBD1. CDR3 length: 17 residues. Germline lookup yields CDR1 SGHDT and CDR2 YYEEEE. The ends lost 4 bases at V and 1 base at J; junction bases unmatched: 13. Combining the CDR3 with reference TRBV5-6 and TRBJ1-1 gives the whole variable domain DAGVTQSPTHLIKTRGQQVTLRCSPKSGHDTVSWYQQALGQGPQFIFQYYEEEERQRGNFPDRFSGHQFPNYSSELNVNALLLGDSALYLCASSPSQGRNWNTEAFFGQGTRLTVV.